Sequencing of this T cell receptor beta chain was carried out in a study of T cell repertoires in cytomegalovirus infection. Background on the study: Through public TCR beta signatures, both CMV infection and matching HLA type were indicated.

Broader study findings: People with CMV and the relevant HLA were identified by cumulative public TCR beta family frequency. Dominant in the ex vivo response were TCR beta clonotypes restricted by HLA-C and specific for CMV.

This clonotype was observed a few times. Its antigen is unidentified. The germline CDR1 and CDR2 sequences are LGHNA and YNFKEQ. The CDR3 totals 13 residues. Trimming left V 4 bases short and J 3 bases short, with 9 bases between. TCRdb fed the reads into MiXCR, producing one record per CDR3 protein. The sample records about 100,000 distinct CDR3 sequences, roughly a quarter being singletons. This chain connects TRBV4-2 to TRBJ1-2; weak D call: TRBD1 (5 bases). Material for sequencing was CD8+ T cells from PBMCs. This receptor was taken from a human donor in good health (CMV status not recorded). Some clones in this sample may be carry-over from other donors' samples. The CDR3: CASSPTGDYGYTF. CDR3 nucleotides: TGTGCCAGCAGCCCTACGGGGGACTATGGCTACACCTTC.